The sequence of this TCR beta chain was determined in a study of control samples from healthy donors and cancer patients. The germline V gene has CDR1 MDHEN and CDR2 SYDVKM. The CDR3 is 14 residues long. Trimming removed 2 bases from V and 2 bases from J, with 9 bases in between. Measured with immunoSEQ multiplex PCR; TCRdb has only the in-frame clones, and not every one. The data hold 120,000 to 150,000 clones, with 75% to 95% observed a single time. The sample was blood. This sequence originates from a man aged 25 to 40 in good health. V gene TRBV28 combines with J gene TRBJ1-1; D is ambiguous. CDR3 coding DNA: TGTGCCAGCAGTTTAAAACAGCCTAACACTGAAGCTTTCTTT. Translation gives CASSLKQPNTEAFF.